This passage covers 9 T cell receptor beta chains from one sample sequenced in a study of blood T cell repertoires in COVID-19. Using immunoSEQ multiplex PCR, the repertoire was profiled, and TCRdb retains in-frame clones only, with some absent. The sample includes 94,000 or so clones, around 89% of them seen just once. The sequenced sample was peripheral blood. The receptors come from a woman older than 75 with active COVID-19.

The V call is TRBV12-3 or TRBV12-4, the J call TRBJ2-3, with a weak D call TRBD1 (6 bases). V shed 6 bases and J shed 2 bases, with 9 bases lying between them. The CDR3 runs to 13 residues. For the CDR3, the DNA is TGTGCCAGCAGACAGGGTGCCACAGATACGCAGTATTTT. Amino acids: CASRQGATDTQYF.

J is TRBJ2-7 and V is TRBV5-1; TRBD2 matches 9 bases. V shed 2 bases and J 3 bases; nucleotides not matched to a gene: 6. CDR1 is SGHRS and CDR2 is YFSETQ in the germline V gene. This CDR3 is built from 15 residues. In nucleotides, the CDR3 is TGCGCCAGCAGCTTTGCTAGCGGGGTCTTCTACGAGCAGTACTTC. Protein product: CASSFASGVFYEQYF.

The chain combines TRBV28 with TRBJ1-3; D is possibly TRBD1 (6 bases). The CDR3 covers 12 residues. CDR1 is MDHEN, CDR2 SYDVKM, per germline. The ends were cut back, 7 bases at V and 2 bases at J, with 6 bases in the middle. The CDR3 DNA sequence: TGTGCCAGCACAGGGGCTGGAAACACCATATATTTT. Translating it yields CASTGAGNTIYF.

The chain carries TRBV2 and TRBJ2-3, with TRBD2 matching 7 bases. The CDR3 runs to 15 residues. V dropped 3 bases and J dropped 1; count of bases not matched to a gene: 4. Germline CDR1 reads SNHLY; CDR2 reads FYNNEI. CDR3 coding DNA: TGTGCCAGCAGTGAGTATGCGGGAGGCACAGATACGCAGTATTTT. It is translated as CASSEYAGGTDTQYF.

This chain links TRBV28 with TRBJ2-7, with 8 bases that match TRBD1. Germline values: CDR1 MDHEN, CDR2 SYDVKM. V dropped 6 bases and J dropped 0; count of bases not matched to a gene: 4. The CDR3 consists of 14 residues. Here the CDR3 DNA reads TGTGCCAGCAGATGGGGACAGGCCTCCTACGAGCAGTACTTC. Protein: CASRWGQASYEQYF. Using reference TRBV28 and TRBJ2-7 for the parts outside the CDR3, the full variable domain is DVKVTQSSRYLVKRTGEKVFLECVQDMDHENMFWYRQDPGLGLRLIYFSYDVKMKEKGDIPEGYSVSREKKERFSLILESASTNQTSMYLCASRWGQASYEQYFGPGTRLTVT.

The J gene is TRBJ2-7, the V gene TRBV6-2 or TRBV6-3, with TRBD2 matching over 10 bases. Germline CDR1 reads MNHEY; CDR2 reads SVGEGT. There are 15 residues in the CDR3. After removal of 4 bases from V and 0 bases from J, the junction contained 3 bases not matched to a gene. CDR3 sequence reads: CASSSLAGGSYEQYF. The CDR3 bases are TGTGCCAGCAGTTCCTTAGCGGGAGGCTCCTACGAGCAGTACTTC.

This rearrangement joins TRBV3-1 (or the pseudogene TRBV3-2) to TRBJ2-3; D is possibly TRBD2 (5 bases). The CDR3 is 13 amino acids. Germline V gene sequence: CDR1 LGHDT, CDR2 YNNKEL (reference sequence). V shed 5 bases and J shed 6 bases, with 12 bases lying between them. CDR3 sequence reads: CASSSIRRDTQYF. The DNA of the CDR3 is TGTGCCAGCAGCTCAATAAGGAGGGATACGCAGTATTTT.

This chain uses TRBV3-1 (or the pseudogene TRBV3-2) with TRBJ2-7, with D possibly being TRBD1 (6 bases). There are 14 residues in the CDR3. CDR1 and CDR2 from the germline V gene are LGHDT and YNNKEL (reference sequence). Trimming removed 5 bases from V and 1 base from J, with 12 bases in between. The CDR3 region has the DNA TGTGCCAGCAGCTCAGGGGATTGGTCCTACGAGCAGTACTTC. Translating it yields CASSSGDWSYEQYF.

The gene calls are TRBV28 and TRBJ2-7; D possibly corresponds to TRBD2 (5 bases). The CDR3 extends over 13 amino acids. The V end was cut by 3 bases, the J end by 6 bases, with 12 bases between. Germline-derived CDR1 and CDR2 are MDHEN and SYDVKM. The CDR3 nucleotides read TGTGCCAGCAGTTTGGCGACTACTCGCGAGCAGTACTTC. It translates to CASSLATTREQYF. The variable domain in full, completed from reference TRBV28 and TRBJ2-7, reads DVKVTQSSRYLVKRTGEKVFLECVQDMDHENMFWYRQDPGLGLRLIYFSYDVKMKEKGDIPEGYSVSREKKERFSLILESASTNQTSMYLCASSLATTREQYFGPGTRLTVT.